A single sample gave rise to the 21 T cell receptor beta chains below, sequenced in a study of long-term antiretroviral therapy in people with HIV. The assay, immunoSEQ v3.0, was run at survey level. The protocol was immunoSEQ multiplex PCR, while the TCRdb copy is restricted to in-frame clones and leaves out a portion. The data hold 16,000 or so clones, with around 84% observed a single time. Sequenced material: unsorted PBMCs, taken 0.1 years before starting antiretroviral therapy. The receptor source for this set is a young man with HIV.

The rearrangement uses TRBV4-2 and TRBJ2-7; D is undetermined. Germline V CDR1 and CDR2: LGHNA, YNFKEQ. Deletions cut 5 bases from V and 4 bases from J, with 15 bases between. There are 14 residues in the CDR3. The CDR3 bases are TGTGCCAGCAGCGAGAACTTCCCACTGTACGAGCAGTACTTC. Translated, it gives CASSENFPLYEQYF.

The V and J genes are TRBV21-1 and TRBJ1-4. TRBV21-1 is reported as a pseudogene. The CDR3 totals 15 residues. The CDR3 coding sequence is TGTGCCAGCAGCAAAGCAGCGGAAACTAATGAAAAACTGTTTTTT. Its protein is CASSKAAETNEKLFF.

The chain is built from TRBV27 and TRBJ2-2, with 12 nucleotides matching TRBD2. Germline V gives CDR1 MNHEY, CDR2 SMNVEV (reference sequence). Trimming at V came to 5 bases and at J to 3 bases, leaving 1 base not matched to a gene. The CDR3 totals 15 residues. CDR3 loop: CASSGTSGYTGELFF. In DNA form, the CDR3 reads TGTGCCAGCAGTGGGACTAGCGGGTACACCGGGGAGCTGTTTTTT.

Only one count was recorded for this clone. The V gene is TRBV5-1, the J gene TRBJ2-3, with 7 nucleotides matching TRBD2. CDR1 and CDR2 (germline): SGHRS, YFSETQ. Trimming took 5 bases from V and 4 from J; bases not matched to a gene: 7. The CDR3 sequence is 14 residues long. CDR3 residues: CASRLGGIADTQYF. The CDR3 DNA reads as TGCGCCAGCAGGCTCGGGGGGATCGCAGATACGCAGTATTTT.

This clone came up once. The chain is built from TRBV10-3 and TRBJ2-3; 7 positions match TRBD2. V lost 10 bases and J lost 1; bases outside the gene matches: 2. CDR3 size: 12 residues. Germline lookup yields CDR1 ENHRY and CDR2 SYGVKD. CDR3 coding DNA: TGTGCCACCACTAGCGGCACAGATACGCAGTATTTT. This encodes CATTSGTDTQYF.

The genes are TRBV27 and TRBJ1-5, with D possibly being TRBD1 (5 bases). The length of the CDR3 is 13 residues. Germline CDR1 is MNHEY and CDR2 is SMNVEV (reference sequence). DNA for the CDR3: TGTGCGACGGGCACGACGGGGACCCAGCCCCAGCATTTT. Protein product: CATGTTGTQPQHF.

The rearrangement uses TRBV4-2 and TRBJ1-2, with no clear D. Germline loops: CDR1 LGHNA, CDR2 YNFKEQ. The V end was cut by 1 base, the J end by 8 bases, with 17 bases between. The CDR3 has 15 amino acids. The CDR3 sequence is CASSQGSKDPGGYTF. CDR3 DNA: TGTGCCAGCAGCCAAGGAAGTAAGGACCCCGGGGGCTACACCTTC.

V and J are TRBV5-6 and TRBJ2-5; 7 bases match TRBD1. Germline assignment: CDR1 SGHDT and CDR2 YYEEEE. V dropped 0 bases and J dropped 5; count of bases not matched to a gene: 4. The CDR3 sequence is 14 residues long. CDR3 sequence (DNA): TGTGCCAGCAGCTTGGGAGGGGGCGGGGAGACCCAGTACTTC. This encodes CASSLGGGGETQYF.

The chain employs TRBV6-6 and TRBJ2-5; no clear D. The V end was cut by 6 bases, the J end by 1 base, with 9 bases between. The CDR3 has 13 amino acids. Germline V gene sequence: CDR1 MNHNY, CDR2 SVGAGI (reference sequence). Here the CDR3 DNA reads TGTGCCAGCAGACGATCGGGCCAAGAGACCCAGTACTTC. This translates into CASRRSGQETQYF.

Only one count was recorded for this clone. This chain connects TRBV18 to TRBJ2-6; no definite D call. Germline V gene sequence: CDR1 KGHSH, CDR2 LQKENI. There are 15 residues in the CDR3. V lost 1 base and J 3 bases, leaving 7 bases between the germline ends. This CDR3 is CASSPQGFGANVLTF. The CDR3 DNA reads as TGTGCCAGCTCACCACAAGGTTTTGGGGCCAACGTCCTGACTTTC.

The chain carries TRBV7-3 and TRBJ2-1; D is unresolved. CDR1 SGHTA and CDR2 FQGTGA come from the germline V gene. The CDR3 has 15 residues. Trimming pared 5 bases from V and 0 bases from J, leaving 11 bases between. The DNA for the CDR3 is TGTGCCAGCAGCCCCCAACAGAGCTCCTACAATGAGCAGTTCTTC. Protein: CASSPQQSSYNEQFF.

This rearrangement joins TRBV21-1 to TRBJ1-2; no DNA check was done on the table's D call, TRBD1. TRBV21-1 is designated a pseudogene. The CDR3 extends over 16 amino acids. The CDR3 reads CASTKQGESGPYGYTF. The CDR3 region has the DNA TGTGCCAGCACCAAACAAGGGGAATCAGGGCCCTATGGCTACACCTTC.

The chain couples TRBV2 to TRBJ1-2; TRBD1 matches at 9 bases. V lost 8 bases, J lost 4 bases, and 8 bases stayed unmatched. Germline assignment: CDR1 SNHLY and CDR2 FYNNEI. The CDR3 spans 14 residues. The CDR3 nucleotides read TGTGCCAGCGGGGAACAGGGGGCCGGCTATGGCTACACCTTC. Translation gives CASGEQGAGYGYTF.

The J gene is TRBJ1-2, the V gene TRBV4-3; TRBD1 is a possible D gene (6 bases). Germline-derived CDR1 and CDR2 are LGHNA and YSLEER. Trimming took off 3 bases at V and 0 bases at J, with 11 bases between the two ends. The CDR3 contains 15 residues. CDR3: CASSQDSRANYGYTF. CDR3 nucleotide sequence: TGCGCCAGCAGCCAGGACAGTCGGGCTAACTATGGCTACACCTTC.

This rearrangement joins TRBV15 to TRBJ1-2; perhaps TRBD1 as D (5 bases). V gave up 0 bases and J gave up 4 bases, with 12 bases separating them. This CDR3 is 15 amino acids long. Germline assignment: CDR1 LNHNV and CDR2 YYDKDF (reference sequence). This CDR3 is CATSRDPGDFYGYTF. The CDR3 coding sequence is TGTGCCACCAGCAGAGACCCCGGGGACTTCTATGGCTACACCTTC.

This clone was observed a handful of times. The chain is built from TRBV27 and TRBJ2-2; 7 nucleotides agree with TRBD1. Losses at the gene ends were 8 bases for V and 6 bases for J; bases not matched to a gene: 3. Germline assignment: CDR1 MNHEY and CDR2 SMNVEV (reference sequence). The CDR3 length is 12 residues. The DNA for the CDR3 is TGTGCCAGCGCCCAGGGGGCCGGGGAGCTGTTTTTT. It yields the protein CASAQGAGELFF.

CDR3 coding DNA: TGCGCCAGCAGCGCGGAACAGGGGGCAAGCTCCTACAATGAGCAGTTCTTC. It is translated as CASSAEQGASSYNEQFF. The V call is TRBV5-1, the J call TRBJ2-1; 9 bases fit TRBD1. This CDR3 is built from 17 residues. Germline values: CDR1 SGHRS, CDR2 YFSETQ. V dropped 4 bases and J dropped 0; count of bases not matched to a gene: 8.

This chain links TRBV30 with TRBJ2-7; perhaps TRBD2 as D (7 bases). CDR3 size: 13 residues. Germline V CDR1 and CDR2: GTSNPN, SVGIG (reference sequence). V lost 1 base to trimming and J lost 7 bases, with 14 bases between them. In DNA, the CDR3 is TGTGCCTGGAGTGGGGGGGGGCCGTCAGAGCAGTACTTC. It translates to CAWSGGGPSEQYF.

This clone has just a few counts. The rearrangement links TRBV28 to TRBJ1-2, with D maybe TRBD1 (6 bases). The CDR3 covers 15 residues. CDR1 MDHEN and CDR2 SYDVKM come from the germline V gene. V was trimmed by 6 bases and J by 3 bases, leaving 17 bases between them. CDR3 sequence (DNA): TGTGCCAGCAGCCTTGACAGGCTAAGAGACTATGGCTACACCTTC. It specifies CASSLDRLRDYGYTF.

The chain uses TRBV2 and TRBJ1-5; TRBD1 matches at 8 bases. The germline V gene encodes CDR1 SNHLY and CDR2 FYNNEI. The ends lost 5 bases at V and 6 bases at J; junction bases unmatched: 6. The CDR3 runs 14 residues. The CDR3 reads CASSMPQGAQPQHF. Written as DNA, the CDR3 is TGTGCCAGCAGTATGCCCCAGGGGGCTCAGCCCCAGCATTTT.

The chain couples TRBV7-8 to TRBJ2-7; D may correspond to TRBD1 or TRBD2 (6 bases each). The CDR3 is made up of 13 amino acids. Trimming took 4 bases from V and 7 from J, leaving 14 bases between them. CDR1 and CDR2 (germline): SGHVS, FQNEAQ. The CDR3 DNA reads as TGTGCCAGCAGCTCACAGGGACTTTCGGAGCAGTACTTC. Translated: CASSSQGLSEQYF.